This entry features one TCR beta chain sequence. What it binds is not known. V was cut by 6 bases and J by 7 bases, with 18 bases left in between. The germline V gene has CDR1 MNHEY and CDR2 SVGAGI. The length of the CDR3 is 14 residues. This entry comes from a study of graft-versus-host responses after intestinal transplantation. In the study overall: All recipients were transplanted with multivisceral, liver-intestinal, or isolated intestinal grafts. Once they had received anti-thymocyte globulin induction, all recipients took tacrolimus and steroids for three to four years. Study results and caveats: Maximum circulating GvH clone levels tracked with early post-transplant HvG decreases.

Method: immunoSEQ multiplex PCR; TCRdb's copy keeps in-frame clones and lacks some. The sample holds roughly 100,000 clones, 80% to 95% seen once. The source material was unstimulated CD8+ T cells sorted from spleen or lymph node cells, sampled before transplant. V usage is TRBV6-5 and J usage is TRBJ1-2, with D tentatively TRBD1 (5 bases). This clonotype was sampled from a human donor who was the organ donor for an intestinal transplant. The CDR3 reads CASRRTWINPGYTF. In nucleotides, the CDR3 is TGTGCCAGCAGGAGGACATGGATTAATCCTGGCTACACCTTC.